This TCR beta chain emerged from a study of CD8 T cells in ankylosing spondylitis. Notes on the study in general: Among TCR beta sequences, a motif of several highly homologous variants appeared characteristic of ankylosing spondylitis blood.

Scientists made TCR beta libraries using quantitative 5'-RACE with molecular barcodes. TCRdb ran MiXCR on the 5' RACE reads and lists one entry per CDR3 protein. The sample comprises over 700,000 distinct CDR3 sequences, 15% to 20% of which are singletons, and under 20% rests with the top ten. The CDR3 covers 17 residues. Germline V gene data show CDR1 as LNHNV and CDR2 as YYDKDF (reference sequence). Trimming pared 3 bases from V and 1 base from J, leaving 15 bases between. This clonotype was detected only a few times. What it binds is not known. Sequencing was done on a sample of blood, either unsorted or a sorted T cell fraction (not recorded which). The receptor was isolated from a male donor with ankylosing spondylitis. The chain recombines TRBV15 with TRBJ2-2, with D perhaps matching TRBD2 (6 bases). The CDR3 loop is CATSRGGGRLNTGELFF. The CDR3 nucleotides read TGTGCCACCAGCAGGGGGGGAGGCAGGTTGAACACCGGGGAGCTGTTTTTT.